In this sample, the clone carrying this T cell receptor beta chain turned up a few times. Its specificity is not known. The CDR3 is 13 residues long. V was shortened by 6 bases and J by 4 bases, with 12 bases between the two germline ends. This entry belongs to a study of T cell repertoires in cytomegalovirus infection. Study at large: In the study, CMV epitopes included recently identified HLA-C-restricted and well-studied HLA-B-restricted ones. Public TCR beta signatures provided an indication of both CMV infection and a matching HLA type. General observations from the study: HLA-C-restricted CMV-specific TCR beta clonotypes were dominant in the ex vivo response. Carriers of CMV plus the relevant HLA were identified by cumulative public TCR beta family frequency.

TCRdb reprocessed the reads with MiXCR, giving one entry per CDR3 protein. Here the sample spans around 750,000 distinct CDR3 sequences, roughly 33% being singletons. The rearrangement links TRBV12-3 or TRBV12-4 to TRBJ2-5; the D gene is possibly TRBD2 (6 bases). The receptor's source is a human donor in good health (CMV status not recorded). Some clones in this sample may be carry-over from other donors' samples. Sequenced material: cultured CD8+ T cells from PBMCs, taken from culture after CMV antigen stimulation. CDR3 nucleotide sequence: TGTGCCAGCAGCACTGGAGGGCTAGAGACCCAGTACTTC. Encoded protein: CASSTGGLETQYF.